These T cell receptor beta chains were read from a single sample in a study of cytomegalovirus exposure and HLA in healthy donors. Produced via immunoSEQ multiplex PCR; TCRdb's table is partial and in-frame only. The sample lists under 150,000 clones, around 68% occurring once. Sequenced: PBMCs. The receptor set was obtained from a woman aged 40-49 years in good health and CMV-seropositive. Both conserved end residues are part of each CDR3. D genes are given only for firm matches. Some rows mark clone size as missing; the rest say once, few, many or name a class of expanded clone.

clone size,V gene,D gene,J gene,CDR3 DNA,CDR3 protein
.,TRBV5-1,.,TRBJ2-5,TGCGCCAGCGGAGGGTTATCGGGACCCCAAGAGACCCAGTACTTC,CASGGLSGPQETQYF
.,TRBV2,TRBD1,TRBJ2-7,TGTGCCAGCAGTGGCGGGACAGGGGTAAACGAGCAGTACTTC,CASSGGTGVNEQYF
.,TRBV19,.,TRBJ1-3,TGTGCCAGTAGTCCAAGAGAGGGGACTATTGCTGGAAACACCATATATTTT,CASSPREGTIAGNTIYF
.,TRBV5-1,TRBD1,TRBJ1-2,TGCGCCAGCAGCCCGGACAGGCCAGTAGTGGATGGCTACACCTTC,CASSPDRPVVDGYTF
.,TRBV10-1,TRBD2,TRBJ2-5,TGCGCCAAACGACTAGCGGGAGGGCCAGACCAAGAGACCCAGTACTTC,CAKRLAGGPDQETQYF
few,TRBV7-6,TRBD2,TRBJ2-3,TGTGCCAGCAGCTTAGGTCCGGAGCGGGAGGGCCGAGGTGCAGATACGCAGTATTTT,CASSLGPEREGRGADTQYF
.,TRBV18,.,TRBJ2-7,TGTGCCAGCTCACCTAAGCGAGAGTACGAGCAGTACTTC,CASSPKREYEQYF
medium-sized,TRBV4-3,.,TRBJ1-5,TGCGCCAGCAGCCAAACGGACAGCGGCAATCAGCCCCAGCATTTT,CASSQTDSGNQPQHF
many,TRBV5-1,.,TRBJ1-1,TGCGCCAGCAGCTTACTCGAAGAAGGGAGTGAAGCTTTCTTT,CASSLLEEGSEAFF
few,TRBV5-6,.,TRBJ2-1,TGTGCCAGCAGCTTGGTCTCTAGCGAAGAGCAGTTCTTC,CASSLVSSEEQFF
.,TRBV19,.,TRBJ1-4,TGTGCCAGTAGTCCGGGGTTATCGGATGAAAAACTGTTTTTT,CASSPGLSDEKLFF
.,TRBV18,.,TRBJ1-2,TGTGCCAGCTCACCACCAGGGGTTGCTTATGGCTACACCTTC,CASSPPGVAYGYTF
.,TRBV11-3,TRBD1,TRBJ2-1,TGTGCCAGCAGCTGGAGCGGACAGGGCGACAATGAGCAGTTCTTC,CASSWSGQGDNEQFF
once,TRBV9,TRBD1,TRBJ1-1,TGTGCCAGCAGCGTAGGTGCAGGGGGCAGGATGAACACTGAAGCTTTCTTT,CASSVGAGGRMNTEAFF
.,TRBV7-9,.,TRBJ1-2,TGTGCCAGCAGCTATCGTCCCTTCTACACCTTC,CASSYRPFYTF
.,TRBV14,TRBD2,TRBJ2-1,TGTGCCAGCAGCCTACCCGCGGGGGAGGGCGCCTACAATGAGCAGTTCTTC,CASSLPAGEGAYNEQFF
few,TRBV27,.,TRBJ1-2,TGTGCCAGCAGTTTAAGAAGGGGCCGGGGCTACACCTTC,CASSLRRGRGYTF
.,TRBV30,TRBD1,TRBJ1-1,TGTGCCTGGAGCTCAGGGGGGTTCGGCACTGAAGCTTTCTTT,CAWSSGGFGTEAFF
few,TRBV29-1,TRBD1,TRBJ2-1,TGCAGCGTTGAACGCGGGACAGGGGTCTACAATGAGCAGTTCTTC,CSVERGTGVYNEQFF
.,TRBV2,.,TRBJ1-2,TGTGCCGGCGGGGGGCTCAGCTATGGCTACACCTTC,CAGGGLSYGYTF
.,TRBV11-1,TRBD1,TRBJ2-1,TGTGCCAGCAGCAATCCGGGACAGGGGAAGAATGAGCAGTTCTTC,CASSNPGQGKNEQFF
.,TRBV7-2,TRBD1,TRBJ2-2,TGTGCCAGCAGCCCCCGGGGCAGGGGGCGGGACGGGGAGCTGTTTTTT,CASSPRGRGRDGELFF
few,TRBV5-6,.,TRBJ1-2,TGTGCCAGCAGCCGGGGGACTTCCCTTAATCCGGATGGCTACACCTTC,CASSRGTSLNPDGYTF
once,TRBV2,.,TRBJ1-4,TGTGCCAGCAGTCGGGGATTTGGGAATGAAAAACTGTTTTTT,CASSRGFGNEKLFF
few,TRBV2,.,TRBJ1-1,TGTGCCAGGGCCAATCCACAGGGATCCACTGAAGCTTTCTTT,CARANPQGSTEAFF
.,TRBV9,TRBD2,TRBJ2-3,TGTGCCAGCAGTCTTCTAGCGGGGGGCCCAGATACGCAGTATTTT,CASSLLAGGPDTQYF
.,TRBV6-1,TRBD1,TRBJ2-7,TGTGCCAGCAGGACAGGGGGCTACGAAAGCTACGAGCAGTACTTC,CASRTGGYESYEQYF
few,TRBV10-3,TRBD2,TRBJ2-7,TGTGCCATCAGTGAGAAGGGAGGACTAGCGGGTGAGCAGTACTTC,CAISEKGGLAGEQYF
.,TRBV12-5,.,TRBJ1-2,TGTGCTAGCTCAGGAAGTGGCTATGGCTACACCTTC,CASSGSGYGYTF
.,TRBV7-2,.,TRBJ1-3,TGTGCCAGCAGCTTAGCAGGCAGGGCCTCTGGAAACACCATATATTTT,CASSLAGRASGNTIYF
few,TRBV29-1,TRBD1,TRBJ2-2,TGCAGCGTACCGACAGGGGCTAGGAACACCGGGGAGCTGTTTTTT,CSVPTGARNTGELFF
.,TRBV27,.,TRBJ1-1,TGTGCCAGCAGGGGGTTAGGGGAGGGGGACACTGAAGCTTTCTTT,CASRGLGEGDTEAFF